The 21 T cell receptor beta chains below come from one sample, sequenced in a study of PD-L1 blockade in urothelial cancer. Specified time point: peripheral blood 6 weeks after treatment start. Only in-frame clones appear in the TCRdb table, and some are missing; sequencing was by immunoSEQ multiplex PCR. The table shows 90,000 to 130,000 clones, with roughly 90% occurring only once. The sample consisted of PBMCs, taken around atezolizumab (anti-PD-L1) treatment. These TCRs come from a man aged 55 to 70 with urothelial cancer.

The rearrangement links TRBV5-4 to TRBJ2-6, with TRBD2 identical over 11 bases. Germline V CDR1 and CDR2: SGHNT, YYREEE (reference sequence). CDR3 length: 18 amino acids. Trimming at V came to 3 bases and at J to 0 bases, leaving 5 bases not matched to a gene. The CDR3 DNA follows: TGTGCCAGCAGCTCCCCGCTAGCGGGAGGCTCTGGGGCCAACGTCCTGACTTTC. Residues: CASSSPLAGGSGANVLTF.

V and J are TRBV5-4 and TRBJ2-3; 12 bases fit TRBD2. J was trimmed by 5 bases and V by 4 bases; bases with no gene match: 2. Germline CDR1 is SGHNT and CDR2 is YYREEE (reference sequence). The CDR3 has 14 amino acids. In DNA, the CDR3 is TGTGCCAGCAGCATGGGACTAGCGGGAGATACGCAGTATTTT. Residues: CASSMGLAGDTQYF.

V gene TRBV11-3 combines with J gene TRBJ2-3; TRBD2 is a possible D gene (5 bases). This CDR3 is 13 amino acids long. Trimming took off 3 bases at V and 10 bases at J, with 14 bases between the two ends. Germline V gene data show CDR1 as SGHNT and CDR2 as YENEEA. The CDR3 spells CASSFGGSGAQYF. CDR3 nucleotides: TGTGCCAGCAGCTTTGGAGGCTCCGGGGCGCAGTATTTT.

The genes are TRBV19 and TRBJ1-4; D is perhaps TRBD1 (5 bases). The CDR3 covers 13 residues. Germline CDR1 LNHDA, CDR2 SQIVND (reference sequence). The V end lost 4 bases, the J end lost 5 bases, and 8 bases lay between the germline ends. The CDR3 loop is CASSNRGNEKLFF. The CDR3 nucleotides are TGTGCCAGTAGTAATCGGGGGAATGAAAAACTGTTTTTT.

The count of this clone is one. The chain uses TRBV7-2 and TRBJ2-5; TRBD1 agrees at 8 bases. The CDR3 is 18 residues long. The junction had 14 bases not matched to a gene; V was cut back by 5 bases and J by 0 bases. Germline lookup yields CDR1 SGHTA and CDR2 FQGNSA. The CDR3, as DNA: TGTGCCAGCAGCCTTCGAGCGACGAGACAGGGGTACCAAGAGACCCAGTACTTC. It encodes CASSLRATRQGYQETQYF. Full variable domain (missing parts from reference TRBV7-2 and TRBJ2-5): GAGVSQSPSNKVTEKGKDVELRCDPISGHTALYWYRQSLGQGLEFLIYFQGNSAPDKSGLPSDRFSAERTGGSVSTLTIQRTQQEDSAVYLCASSLRATRQGYQETQYFGPGTRLLVL.

This clone was found once. The chain joins TRBV7-2 to TRBJ2-5; a possible D gene is TRBD2 (7 bases). This CDR3 comprises 13 residues. The germline CDR1 and CDR2 sequences are SGHTA and FQGNSA. V gave up 5 bases and J gave up 5 bases, with 12 bases separating them. The CDR3 loop is CASSQRGGETQYF. The CDR3 coding sequence is TGTGCCAGCAGCCAGAGGGGGGGGGAGACCCAGTACTTC.

This chain uses TRBV7-3 with TRBJ2-1, with D tentatively TRBD1 (5 bases). The CDR3 has 16 amino acids. Per germline, CDR1 SGHTA and CDR2 FQGTGA. With 5 bases removed from V and 0 bases from J, the gap between germline ends came to 14 bases. CDR3 nucleotides: TGTGCCAGCAGCACCCAAGGGGCTTACTCCTACAATGAGCAGTTCTTC. Residues: CASSTQGAYSYNEQFF.

In its sample, this clone was seen once. The identical CDR3 is also encoded by other nucleotide sequences in the sample. The rearrangement links TRBV6-5 to TRBJ1-5, with D possibly being TRBD1 (5 bases). With 0 bases removed from V and 1 base from J, the gap between germline ends came to 7 bases. The CDR3 has 15 amino acids. Per germline, CDR1 MNHEY and CDR2 SVGAGI. CDR3 region: CASSYSSGSNQPQHF. The CDR3 DNA reads as TGTGCCAGCAGTTACTCCTCAGGGAGCAATCAGCCCCAGCATTTT.

The V call is TRBV4-3, the J call TRBJ2-1, with D tentatively TRBD2 (5 bases). Germline values: CDR1 LGHNA, CDR2 YSLEER. There are 17 residues in the CDR3. Deletions cut 2 bases from V and 2 bases from J, with 16 bases between. In nucleotides, the CDR3 is TGCGCCAGCAGCCAATTCCTAGCCATCCCGACCTACAATGAGCAGTTCTTC. Encoded protein: CASSQFLAIPTYNEQFF.

The genes are TRBV5-1 and TRBJ2-1; D gene uncertain. The ends were cut back, 4 bases at V and 7 bases at J, with 18 bases in the middle. Per germline, CDR1 SGHRS and CDR2 YFSETQ. The CDR3 consists of 15 residues. CDR3: CASSLVDPTRNEQFF. CDR3 coding DNA: TGCGCCAGCAGCCTCGTGGATCCGACGAGGAATGAGCAGTTCTTC.

The chain combines TRBV7-2 with TRBJ2-4, with 12 bases identical to TRBD2. V trimming: 5 bases; J trimming: 8 bases; junction bases outside the gene matches: 7. Germline V gene lookup returns CDR1 SGHTA and CDR2 FQGNSA. This CDR3 region has 15 residues. The CDR3 region is CASSPLAGGAYIQYF. CDR3 nucleotide sequence: TGTGCCAGCAGCCCACTAGCGGGGGGTGCGTACATTCAGTACTTC.

CDR3 nucleotides: TGTGCCAGCTCACCTACAGGGGGCAAAAAGGAGACCCAGTACTTC. Translating it yields CASSPTGGKKETQYF. J is TRBJ2-5 and V is TRBV18, with TRBD1 identical over 9 bases. The germline V gene has CDR1 KGHSH and CDR2 LQKENI. V gave up 3 bases and J gave up 5 bases; unmatched junction bases: 7. CDR3 length equals 15 residues.

The V gene is TRBV4-3, the J gene TRBJ2-1; 7 nucleotides match TRBD2. With 0 bases clipped from V and 4 bases from J, the junction kept 9 bases outside the gene matches. Germline loops: CDR1 LGHNA, CDR2 YSLEER. The CDR3 runs 17 residues. CDR3 sequence: CASSQDRSSGPYNEQFF. The DNA for the CDR3 is TGCGCCAGCAGCCAAGATAGGAGTAGCGGGCCGTACAATGAGCAGTTCTTC.

The rearrangement uses TRBV7-3 and TRBJ1-3; 10 bases align to TRBD1. Losses at the gene ends were 5 bases for V and 3 bases for J; bases not matched to a gene: 4. Germline V lookup: CDR1 SGHTA, CDR2 FQGTGA. The CDR3 runs to 15 residues. CDR3 in amino acids: CASSLTGGNGNTIYF. DNA of the CDR3: TGTGCCAGCAGCCTGACAGGGGGCAATGGAAACACCATATATTTT.

The chain employs TRBV29-1 and TRBJ2-1; D not certain. The CDR3 length is 14 residues. The germline CDR1 and CDR2 sequences are SQVTM and ANQGSEA. V was pared by 6 bases and J by 1 base, with 13 bases between. The CDR3 DNA follows: TGCAGCGTGGCAAGTGATTTTTCCTACAATGAGCAGTTCTTC. It specifies CSVASDFSYNEQFF.

The chain couples TRBV30 to TRBJ2-5, with 8 bases identical to TRBD2. Germline assignment: CDR1 GTSNPN and CDR2 SVGIG (reference sequence). V trimming: 0 bases; J trimming: 4 bases; junction bases outside the gene matches: 13. CDR3 length: 17 amino acids. Here the CDR3 reads CAWSVRRSGGVRETQYF. DNA of the CDR3: TGTGCCTGGAGTGTACGTAGGAGCGGGGGCGTCCGAGAGACCCAGTACTTC.

The chain carries TRBV2 and TRBJ2-3, with TRBD2 as a possible D gene (6 bases). Germline assignment: CDR1 SNHLY and CDR2 FYNNEI. Trimming pared 8 bases from V and 4 bases from J, leaving 13 bases between. The CDR3 contains 13 residues. The CDR3 protein is CASHKGTADTQYF. The CDR3 bases are TGTGCCAGCCACAAGGGGACTGCAGATACGCAGTATTTT. The full variable domain, in which reference TRBV2 and TRBJ2-3 provide the parts outside the CDR3, is EPEVTQTPSHQVTQMGQEVILRCVPISNHLYFYWYRQILGQKVEFLVSFYNNEISEKSEIFDDQFSVERPDGSNFTLKIRSTKLEDSAMYFCASHKGTADTQYFGPGTRLTVL.

This clone was counted once. V is TRBV10-2 and J is TRBJ1-2, with TRBD1 matching over 7 bases. The V gene end was trimmed by 2 bases and the J gene end by 3 bases; junction bases not matched to a gene: 0. This CDR3 is built from 13 residues. The germline CDR1 and CDR2 sequences are WSHSY and SAAADI. The CDR3 protein is CASSEDRDYGYTF. CDR3 DNA: TGCGCCAGCAGTGAGGACAGGGACTATGGCTACACCTTC.

This chain connects TRBV5-6 to TRBJ2-2; no clear D. Trimming cost V 5 bases and J 4 bases, with 6 bases left between them. The germline V gene encodes CDR1 SGHDT and CDR2 YYEEEE. CDR3 length: 12 amino acids. The CDR3 here is CASSSSTGELFF. The DNA of the CDR3 is TGTGCCAGCAGTTCGAGCACCGGGGAGCTGTTTTTT.

The chain carries TRBV5-6 and TRBJ2-3; D might be TRBD2 (6 bases). This CDR3 is 12 amino acids long. Germline CDR1 reads SGHDT; CDR2 reads YYEEEE. Deletions cut 4 bases from V and 6 bases from J, with 9 bases between. CDR3 amino acids: CASSTGGDTQYF. Here the CDR3 DNA reads TGTGCCAGCAGCACCGGGGGTGATACGCAGTATTTT.

The V and J genes are TRBV28 and TRBJ2-5; 7 nucleotides line up with TRBD2. V trimming: 5 bases; J trimming: 5 bases; junction bases outside the gene matches: 17. Per the germline V gene, CDR1 is MDHEN and CDR2 is SYDVKM. This CDR3 is 17 amino acids long. CDR3 loop: CASSPGGATSTRETQYF. In DNA, the CDR3 is TGTGCCAGCAGTCCCGGAGGGGCGACTAGCACCCGGGAGACCCAGTACTTC.